The 26 T cell receptor beta chains listed next were all sequenced from one sample in a study of blood T cell repertoires in COVID-19. The method was immunoSEQ multiplex PCR; TCRdb's version includes in-frame clones alone and lacks a portion of them. The table has about 280,000 clones, roughly 85% seen once. Sequencing input: PBMCs or T cells enriched from blood (not recorded which). All receptors derive from a man aged 40-49 years who had been exposed to COVID-19.

On this clone itself: Compared with germline, one end of the junction differs, possibly owing to a read error. The chain uses TRBV7-7 and TRBJ2-3, with a weak D call TRBD1 (6 bases). The V gene's germline CDR1 is SSHAT and CDR2 FNYEAQ (reference sequence). CDR3 length equals 15 residues. The CDR3 DNA sequence: TGTGCTAGCAGCCTTATTGGGGGCCCCACAGATACGCAGTATTTT. It codes for CASSLIGGPTDTQYF.

The table lists this clone with a few counts. The rearrangement uses TRBV6-5 and TRBJ2-1; 7 bases match TRBD1. V dropped 10 bases and J dropped 4; count of bases not matched to a gene: 7. Looked up from germline, CDR1 is MNHEY and CDR2 is SVGAGI. The CDR3 extends over 13 amino acids. The CDR3: CATQGRGYNEQFF. In DNA, the CDR3 is TGTGCCACCCAGGGCAGGGGGTACAATGAGCAGTTCTTC.

In regard to this clone: At one end, the junction sequence differs from germline, possibly due to a read error. The V and J genes are TRBV29-1 and TRBJ2-4, with 8 bases aligning to TRBD1. The CDR3 has 11 amino acids. Germline V gene sequence: CDR1 SQVTM, CDR2 ANQGSEA. The CDR3 bases are TGTTCGGGACAGGTGAAAAACATTCAGTACTTC. Translated: CSGQVKNIQYF.

Only one count was recorded for this clone. This chain links TRBV14 with TRBJ2-2; D is ambiguous. This CDR3 contains 13 residues. Per germline, CDR1 SGHDN and CDR2 FVKESK. Trimming shortened V by 1 base and J by 10 bases, and 10 bases separated the two germline ends. The CDR3 here is CASSQVVGLELFF. The CDR3 bases are TGTGCCAGCAGCCAAGTGGTCGGGTTGGAGCTGTTTTTT.

This chain links TRBV7-3 with TRBJ1-1, with TRBD1 identical over 7 bases. CDR3 length equals 13 residues. Germline loops: CDR1 SGHTA, CDR2 FQGTGA. V shed 8 bases, J shed 3 bases, and the junction held 6 bases outside the gene matches. The CDR3 reads CASGTQGDTEAFF. The CDR3 region has the DNA TGTGCCAGCGGAACGCAGGGGGACACTGAAGCTTTCTTT.

The J gene is TRBJ1-5, the V gene TRBV18, with unresolved D. The CDR3 extends over 14 amino acids. V was cut by 3 bases and J by 4 bases, with 10 bases left in between. Per the germline V gene, CDR1 is KGHSH and CDR2 is LQKENI. The DNA of the CDR3 is TGTGCCAGCTCACCGGCCTTAATGAATCAGCCCCAGCATTTT. It encodes CASSPALMNQPQHF.

Only a few counts were recorded for this clone. The rearrangement joins TRBV9 to TRBJ1-5; perhaps TRBD1 as D (5 bases). This CDR3 comprises 15 residues. CDR1 and CDR2 (germline): SGDLS, YYNGEE. Trimming shortened V by 6 bases and J by 4 bases, and 17 bases separated the two germline ends. The DNA of the CDR3 is TGTGCCAGCACGAAGTCGGGGGGTAGTAATCAGCCCCAGCATTTT. Encoded protein: CASTKSGGSNQPQHF.

As regards this clone: A junction boundary mismatches the germline segment, possibly from a read error. The chain joins TRBV11-2 to TRBJ2-1; D uncertain. The germline gives CDR1 SGHAT, CDR2 FQNNGV. CDR3 length equals 12 residues. This CDR3 reads CASSFYTVERFF. CDR3 nucleotide sequence: TGTGCCAGCAGTTTCTACACCGTCGAGCGGTTCTTC.

The V and J genes are TRBV7-9 and TRBJ2-3; TRBD2 agrees at 7 bases. Germline V gene data show CDR1 as SEHNR and CDR2 as FQNEAQ (reference sequence). J gave up 2 bases and V 5 bases, and 7 bases lay outside the gene matches. CDR3 length equals 15 residues. CDR3 amino acids: CASSPLADPTDTQYF. The CDR3 DNA reads as TGTGCCAGCAGCCCTCTAGCGGACCCCACAGATACGCAGTATTTT.

The V and J genes are TRBV19 and TRBJ2-4, with 11 bases that match TRBD1. From germline, CDR1 is LNHDA and CDR2 SQIVND (reference sequence). CDR3 length: 14 residues. V gave up 10 bases and J gave up 2 bases; unmatched junction bases: 4. The CDR3 sequence is CATGTGGTKNIQYF. DNA for the CDR3: TGTGCCACGGGGACAGGGGGGACCAAAAACATTCAGTACTTC.

Points on this clone: Other DNA sequences of this sample code for an identical CDR3. The J gene is TRBJ2-5, the V gene TRBV6-5; perhaps TRBD1 as D (6 bases). CDR3 length equals 14 residues. Trimming removed 0 bases at V and 5 bases at J, with 10 bases between. Germline V gives CDR1 MNHEY, CDR2 SVGAGI. The CDR3 region is CASSYSSQGETQYF. The CDR3 nucleotides read TGTGCCAGCAGTTACTCGTCGCAGGGGGAGACCCAGTACTTC.

The rearrangement joins TRBV6-5 to TRBJ2-1; 7 bases are shared with TRBD2. The CDR3 is 15 amino acids. J lost 3 bases, V lost 6 bases, and 8 bases had no gene match. Germline CDR1 is MNHEY and CDR2 is SVGAGI. CDR3 coding DNA: TGTGCCAGCAGAAGCGGGGCAGGTTTCTACAATGAGCAGTTCTTC. Its translation: CASRSGAGFYNEQFF.

V is TRBV9 and J is TRBJ2-7; TRBD2 agrees at 15 bases. J lost 1 base, V lost 6 bases, and 8 bases had no gene match. The CDR3 consists of 17 residues. Germline CDR1 and CDR2: SGDLS and YYNGEE. The CDR3 loop is CASTPGLAGGGSYEQYF. The CDR3 DNA sequence: TGTGCCAGCACCCCGGGACTAGCGGGAGGTGGGTCCTACGAGCAGTACTTC.

This chain joins TRBV24-1 and TRBJ2-1; a weak D match, TRBD2 (6 bases). The V end lost 4 bases, the J end lost 9 bases, and 15 bases lay between the germline ends. This CDR3 is built from 14 residues. Germline assignment: CDR1 KGHDR and CDR2 SFDVKD. The CDR3 protein is CATSDRLGLAEQFF. CDR3 sequence (DNA): TGTGCCACCAGTGACCGACTAGGTCTCGCTGAGCAGTTCTTC.

The CDR3 sequence is CASSQGLAGGREQFF. The DNA of the CDR3 is TGTGCCAGCAGTCAGGGACTAGCGGGGGGAAGGGAGCAGTTCTTC. V usage is TRBV6-5 and J usage is TRBJ2-1, with 15 bases that match TRBD2. CDR3 size: 15 residues. J was trimmed by 10 bases and V by 5 bases; bases with no gene match: 6. From germline, CDR1 is MNHEY and CDR2 SVGAGI.

The chain joins TRBV30 to TRBJ1-1; 8 bases map to TRBD1. The V segment lost 5 bases and the J segment 6 bases; nucleotides outside the gene matches: 11. Germline values: CDR1 GTSNPN, CDR2 SVGIG (reference sequence). The CDR3 spans 14 residues. The CDR3: CAWRKQGGAAEAFF. DNA for the CDR3: TGTGCCTGGCGAAAACAGGGGGGGGCCGCTGAAGCTTTCTTT.

This clone has only one observation. The chain recombines TRBV7-6 with TRBJ2-3, with TRBD2 identical over 8 bases. The germline V gene has CDR1 SGHVS and CDR2 FNYEAQ. The CDR3 spans 16 residues. V lost 1 base and J lost 0; bases outside the gene matches: 3. CDR3 protein: CASSLVTSGSTDTQYF. DNA for the CDR3: TGTGCCAGCAGCTTAGTTACTAGCGGAAGCACAGATACGCAGTATTTT.

V gene TRBV19 combines with J gene TRBJ2-7, with 7 positions matching TRBD2. CDR3 length: 16 amino acids. Germline values: CDR1 LNHDA, CDR2 SQIVND (reference sequence). Trimming at V came to 8 bases and at J to 0 bases, leaving 13 bases not matched to a gene. The chain's CDR3 is CASSRGAGGSSYEQYF. In DNA form, the CDR3 reads TGTGCCAGTTCCAGAGGAGCTGGCGGGAGCTCCTACGAGCAGTACTTC.

The CDR3 region has the DNA TGTGCCAGTACACTCAGTCACAGGGGACAAGAGACCCAGTACTTC. Translating it yields CASTLSHRGQETQYF. The V and J genes are TRBV19 and TRBJ2-5; TRBD1 matches at 7 bases. CDR3 length: 15 residues. The germline V gene has CDR1 LNHDA and CDR2 SQIVND (reference sequence). V was pared by 7 bases and J by 2 bases, with 10 bases of the junction left unmatched.

V is TRBV10-3 and J is TRBJ2-3; unclear D gene. CDR3 length: 13 residues. V lost 8 bases, J lost 6 bases, and 15 bases lay in between. Germline CDR1 ENHRY, CDR2 SYGVKD. Written as DNA, the CDR3 is TGTGCCATCGCGTTACTTCATTCGGATACGCAGTATTTT. Translation gives CAIALLHSDTQYF.

This chain uses TRBV12-5 with TRBJ2-7, with D possibly matching TRBD2 (5 bases). Germline lookup yields CDR1 LGHNT and CDR2 FRNRAP. The V end was cut by 9 bases, the J end by 2 bases, with 14 bases between. This CDR3 comprises 13 residues. This chain's CDR3 is CASATSLAYEQYF. In nucleotides, the CDR3 is TGTGCTAGCGCTACTAGTTTGGCCTACGAGCAGTACTTC.

The gene calls are TRBV27 and TRBJ2-1; 12 bases align to TRBD2. Looked up from germline, CDR1 is MNHEY and CDR2 is SMNVEV (reference sequence). This CDR3 has 17 residues. With 0 bases clipped from V and 9 bases from J, the junction kept 9 bases outside the gene matches. The CDR3 nucleotides are TGTGCCAGCAGTTTATCCAGGACTAGCGGGACAACCGGTGAGCAGTTCTTC. Residues: CASSLSRTSGTTGEQFF.

DNA for the CDR3: TGTGCCAGCACCCGGGGGACCTACAATGAGCAGTTCTTC. Its protein is CASTRGTYNEQFF. V gene TRBV12-3 or TRBV12-4 combines with J gene TRBJ2-1; a possible D gene is TRBD2 (6 bases). The CDR3 has 13 amino acids. The ends were cut back, 7 bases at V and 2 bases at J, with 9 bases in the middle.

The CDR3 nucleotides are TGTGCCTGTGTAACTCGGGACAGGTTTAATGAGCAGTTCTTC. This codes for CACVTRDRFNEQFF. The rearrangement uses TRBV30 and TRBJ2-1, with 8 bases aligning to TRBD1. V shed 6 bases, J shed 7 bases, and the junction held 11 bases outside the gene matches. Germline CDR1 reads GTSNPN; CDR2 reads SVGIG (reference sequence). The CDR3 covers 14 residues. Drawing the rest from reference TRBV30 and TRBJ2-1, the complete variable domain is SQTIHQWPATLVQPVGSPLSLECTVEGTSNPNLYWYRQAAGRGLQLLFYSVGIGQISSEVPQNLSASRPQDRQFILSSKKLLLSDSGFYLCACVTRDRFNEQFFGPGTRLTVL.

The chain employs TRBV5-1 and TRBJ2-1; possibly TRBD2 for D (5 bases). CDR1 and CDR2 from the germline V gene are SGHRS and YFSETQ. Trimming removed 1 base at V and 8 bases at J, with 7 bases between. The CDR3 runs 12 residues. The CDR3: CASSLPGDEQFF. Here the CDR3 DNA reads TGCGCCAGCAGCTTGCCCGGGGATGAGCAGTTCTTC.

The rearrangement links TRBV11-3 to TRBJ1-1; D may be TRBD1 (6 bases). CDR1 is SGHNT and CDR2 is YENEEA in the germline V gene. Trimming removed 5 bases from V and 3 bases from J, with 13 bases in between. The CDR3 sequence is 14 residues long. Here the CDR3 DNA reads TGTGCCAGCAGCACACAGGGTTTGCACACTGAAGCTTTCTTT. Translating it yields CASSTQGLHTEAFF.